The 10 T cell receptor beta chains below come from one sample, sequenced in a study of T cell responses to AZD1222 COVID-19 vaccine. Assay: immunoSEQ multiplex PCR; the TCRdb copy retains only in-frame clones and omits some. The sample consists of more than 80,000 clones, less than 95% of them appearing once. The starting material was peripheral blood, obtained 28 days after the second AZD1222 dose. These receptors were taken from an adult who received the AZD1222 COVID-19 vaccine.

CDR3 DNA sequence: TGTGCCAGCAGTCCTGGACAGGGAAGTACGGAAAAACTGTTTTTT. Encoded protein: CASSPGQGSTEKLFF. The rearrangement uses TRBV7-9 and TRBJ1-4, with 8 nucleotides matching TRBD1. The CDR3 loop spans 15 amino acids. Germline V gene sequence: CDR1 SEHNR, CDR2 FQNEAQ (reference sequence). Germline trimming cut 6 bases from V and 8 bases from J; bases unmatched to any gene: 11.

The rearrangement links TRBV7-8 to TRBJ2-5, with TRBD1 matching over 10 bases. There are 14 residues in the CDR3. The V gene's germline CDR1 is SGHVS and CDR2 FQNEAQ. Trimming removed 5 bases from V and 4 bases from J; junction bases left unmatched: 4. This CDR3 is CASSVRDRGETQYF. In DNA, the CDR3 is TGTGCCAGCAGCGTCCGGGACAGGGGAGAGACCCAGTACTTC.

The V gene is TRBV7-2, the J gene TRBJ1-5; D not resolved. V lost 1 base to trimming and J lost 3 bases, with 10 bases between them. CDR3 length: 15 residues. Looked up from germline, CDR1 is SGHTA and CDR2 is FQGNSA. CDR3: CASSLVPISNQPQHF. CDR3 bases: TGTGCCAGCAGCTTAGTGCCAATATCCAATCAGCCCCAGCATTTT.

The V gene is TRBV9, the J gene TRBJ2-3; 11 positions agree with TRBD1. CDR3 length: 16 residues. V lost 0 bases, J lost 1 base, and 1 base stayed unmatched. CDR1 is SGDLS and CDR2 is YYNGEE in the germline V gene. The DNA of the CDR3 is TGTGCCAGCAGCGTAGGGGGACAGGGGGGCACAGATACGCAGTATTTT. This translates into CASSVGGQGGTDTQYF.

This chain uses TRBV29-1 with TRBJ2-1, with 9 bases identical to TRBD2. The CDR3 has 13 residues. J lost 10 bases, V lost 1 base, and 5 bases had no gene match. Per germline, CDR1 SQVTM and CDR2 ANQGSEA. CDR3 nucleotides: TGCAGCGTTGAAGGAGCGGGGGGCCCCGAGCAGTTCTTC. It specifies CSVEGAGGPEQFF.

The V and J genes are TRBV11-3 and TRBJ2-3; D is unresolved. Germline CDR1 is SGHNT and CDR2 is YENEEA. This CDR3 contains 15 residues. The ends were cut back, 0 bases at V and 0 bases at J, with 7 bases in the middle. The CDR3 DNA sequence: TGTGCCAGCAGCTTAGATACCGGAAGCACAGATACGCAGTATTTT. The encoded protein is CASSLDTGSTDTQYF.

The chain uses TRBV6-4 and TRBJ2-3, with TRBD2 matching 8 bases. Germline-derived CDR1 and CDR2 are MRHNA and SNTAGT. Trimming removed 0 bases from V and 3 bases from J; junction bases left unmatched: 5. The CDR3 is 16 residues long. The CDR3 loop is CASSDSAGGETDTQYF. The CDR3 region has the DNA TGTGCCAGCAGTGACTCGGCCGGGGGGGAAACAGATACGCAGTATTTT.

The CDR3 DNA reads TGTGCCAGCAGCCTAAGAACAGTTTTCGATGCCTACGAGCAGTACTTC. Protein sequence: CASSLRTVFDAYEQYF. The chain links TRBV7-9 to TRBJ2-7; D not certain. CDR1 and CDR2 (germline): SEHNR, FQNEAQ (reference sequence). This CDR3 is built from 16 residues. Trimming cost V 5 bases and J 2 bases, with 19 bases left between them.

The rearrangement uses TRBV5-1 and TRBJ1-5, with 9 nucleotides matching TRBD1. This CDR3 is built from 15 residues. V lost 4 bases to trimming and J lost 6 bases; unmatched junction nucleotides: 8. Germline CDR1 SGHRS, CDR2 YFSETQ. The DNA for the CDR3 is TGCGCCAGCAGCCCCTGGACAGGGGAAGGTCAGCCCCAGCATTTT. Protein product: CASSPWTGEGQPQHF.

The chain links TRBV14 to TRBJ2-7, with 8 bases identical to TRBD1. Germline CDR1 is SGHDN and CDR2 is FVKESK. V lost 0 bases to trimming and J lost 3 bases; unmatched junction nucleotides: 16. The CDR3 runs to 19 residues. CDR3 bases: TGTGCCAGCAGCCAAGAGTTTGTCAGTCGTGGGGACAGGATCTACGAGCAGTACTTC. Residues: CASSQEFVSRGDRIYEQYF.